This TCR beta chain came from a study of early T cells in non-severe SARS-CoV-2 infection. V lost 6 bases to trimming and J lost 5 bases, with 17 bases between them. The CDR3 runs to 14 residues. Note on this clonotype: Antigen unknown.

TCRdb re-called the 5' RACE reads with MiXCR, one entry per CDR3 protein. The table has about 71,000 distinct CDR3 sequences, 9.5% to 15% seen once. Study outcomes and limitations: Lookups in VDJdb leaned toward anti-spike CD8 responses and missed private and CD4 specificities.

The sample in question was whole blood, obtained at baseline. The sequence came from an adult who was a healthcare worker with PCR-confirmed SARS-CoV-2 infection or an uninfected control (not recorded which). The rearrangement links TRBV12-3 or TRBV12-4 to TRBJ2-7; tentative D call: TRBD1 (8 bases). As DNA, the CDR3 is TGTGCCAGCAGAGGACAGGGCGGGAGAAACGAGCAGTACTTC. This encodes CASRGQGGRNEQYF.